The TCR beta chain described here comes from a study of blood T cell repertoires in COVID-19. Which cohort a participant joined came from the clinical history participants gave. The ends lost 5 bases at V and 3 bases at J; junction bases unmatched: 7. Germline V gene data show CDR1 as SGHTA and CDR2 as FQGNSA. There are 17 residues in the CDR3. In the source study's methods: Amplification with reference gene primers provided the estimates of nucleated cell counts. TCRdb keeps only in-frame clones here, not all; method: immunoSEQ multiplex PCR. D and trimming come from the DNA, and the V and J calls and clone size come from that table. The sample shows 120,000 or so clones, 80% to 85% of them seen only once. The sample holds one count of this clone.

The V gene is TRBV7-2, the J gene TRBJ2-3; 14 bases align to TRBD2. This TCR was sampled from a woman aged 30 to 39 who had recovered from COVID-19. Sequencing was carried out using PBMCs or T cells enriched from blood (not recorded which). The CDR3 coding sequence is TGTGCCAGCAGCGTAGGACTAGCGGGAGGTAGGACAGATACGCAGTATTTT. Protein sequence: CASSVGLAGGRTDTQYF. Drawing the rest from reference TRBV7-2 and TRBJ2-3, the complete variable domain is GAGVSQSPSNKVTEKGKDVELRCDPISGHTALYWYRQSLGQGLEFLIYFQGNSAPDKSGLPSDRFSAERTGGSVSTLTIQRTQQEDSAVYLCASSVGLAGGRTDTQYFGPGTRLTVL.